This paragraph reports one T cell receptor (beta chain). What it binds is unknown. Amplification used 60 Vbeta primers and 13 Jbeta primers. TCRdb's table, derived via immunoSEQ multiplex PCR, lists solely in-frame clones and lacks some. In the table there are approximately 140,000 clones, around 83% of which are singletons. The data originate from a study of cytomegalovirus exposure and HLA in healthy donors. Whole-study context: Inside one of the first data releases sat about 91 million unique TCRs taken from HLA-typed donors. Findings and caveats of the study: Data from an earlier analysis indicated that most TCR beta V segments were productive either about 87% or about 30% of the time. Most TCR sequences were seen very rarely across donors, but some public TCRs occurred in many. Overall, approximately 150 TCR beta chains were annotated as cytomegalovirus-associated.

This clonotype originated in a girl aged 2-9 years in good health and CMV-seronegative. The sample comprised PBMCs.

The CDR3 protein is CATSRAGETQYF. CDR3 sequence (DNA): TGTGCCACCAGCAGAGCCGGAGAGACCCAGTACTTC. The V call is TRBV15, the J call TRBJ2-5; D gene uncertain. The CDR3 sequence is 12 residues long. Germline lookup yields CDR1 LNHNV and CDR2 YYDKDF (reference sequence). Trimming left V 1 base short and J 4 bases short, with 4 bases between.